A selection of T cell receptor beta chains follows, all from one sample in a study of shared clonotypes between healthy human individuals. Sequencing was performed with immunoSEQ multiplex PCR; in TCRdb, only in-frame clones are kept and a portion is missing. Of a few million clones listed, 93% were seen once; the top ten hold under 0.45%. Source material: naive CD4+ T cells from PBMCs. The receptors stem from a man in his late teens or twenties in good health. Some clones in this sample may be carry-over from other donors' samples. CDR3s include the opening cysteine and the closing phenylalanine or tryptophan. The D gene is left open where the match is weak. Only some rows state a clone size, as once, few, many or a class for expanded clones.

TRBD1,TRBJ2-1,-,TRBV7-8,CASSPGTGDYNEQFF,TGTGCCAGCAGCCCCGGGACAGGAGACTACAATGAGCAGTTCTTC
-,TRBJ2-3,once,TRBV28,CASSLASAEGSTQYF,TGTGCCAGCAGTCTAGCCAGTGCCGAGGGGAGTACGCAGTATTTT
-,TRBJ2-3,-,TRBV7-9,CASSLAADTQYF,TGTGCCAGCAGCTTAGCTGCAGATACGCAGTATTTT
-,TRBJ2-4,-,TRBV5-1,CASSLSPGVMPKNIQYF,TGCGCCAGCAGCTTGTCTCCTGGGGTAATGCCCAAAAACATTCAGTACTTC
TRBD1,TRBJ1-1,-,TRBV6-5,CASSYGTGGTEAFF,TGTGCCAGCAGTTACGGGACAGGGGGAACTGAAGCTTTCTTT
TRBD2,TRBJ2-4,-,TRBV19,CASSGSSGSPGNIQYF,TGTGCCAGTAGTGGATCTAGCGGGAGTCCCGGAAACATTCAGTACTTC
TRBD1,TRBJ2-2,-,TRBV18,CASSRTGNTGELFF,TGTGCCAGCTCACGGACAGGGAACACCGGGGAGCTGTTTTTT
-,TRBJ2-5,-,TRBV7-2,CASGDGVPFGETQYF,TGTGCCAGCGGCGACGGGGTTCCGTTCGGGGAGACCCAGTACTTC
TRBD1,TRBJ1-1,-,TRBV10-3,CAIREGGQANTEAFF,TGTGCCATCAGGGAGGGGGGACAGGCGAACACTGAAGCTTTCTTT
-,TRBJ1-1,-,TRBV18,CASSPPAAYYTEAFF,TGTGCCAGCTCACCACCGGCGGCTTATTACACTGAAGCTTTCTTT
-,TRBJ2-7,-,TRBV9,CASSPHSSEAYEQYF,TGTGCCAGCAGCCCCCATTCTAGCGAGGCCTACGAGCAGTACTTC
-,TRBJ1-1,-,TRBV5-1,CASSLDFQGNTEAFF,TGCGCCAGCAGCTTGGATTTTCAGGGGAACACTGAAGCTTTCTTT
TRBD2,TRBJ2-5,once,TRBV5-4,CASSSWTSGRGETQYF,TGTGCCAGCAGCTCCTGGACTAGCGGGAGGGGAGAGACCCAGTACTTC